A single sample is the source of the 8 T cell receptor beta chains below, sequenced in a study of T cell responses to AZD1222 COVID-19 vaccine (dated by TCRdb to the early 2020s). The sample's time point label, in plain terms: about 28 days (+/-7) after the second vaccine dose. Receptor amplification or capture employed the immunoSEQ multiplex PCR assay. Entries here come from immuneACCESS through TCRdb and include only in-frame sequences with V and J called. Some clones fail to appear in such tables; in the studies checked, an unresolved V gene covers under half of the shortfall, and the cause of the remainder is unknown. The sample table lists 150,000 to 200,000 clones, approximately 90% of them with a count of one. 1% to 1.5% of the sample rests with the top ten. The sample here was peripheral blood, taken 28 days after the second AZD1222 dose. Receptors were obtained from an adult who received the AZD1222 COVID-19 vaccine.

The chain employs TRBV19 and TRBJ1-2, with TRBD1 matching over 11 bases. The germline gives CDR1 LNHDA, CDR2 SQIVND (reference sequence). The J segment lost 4 bases and the V segment lost 7 bases, leaving 5 bases of the junction unmatched. This CDR3 spans 14 amino acids. CDR3 coding DNA: TGTGCCAGTACCAGGACAGGGGGCCCCTATGGCTACACCTTC. Its protein product is CASTRTGGPYGYTF.

CDR3 amino acids: CASSQERVNEQYF. CDR3 coding DNA: TGTGCCAGCAGCCAAGAACGAGTTAACGAGCAGTACTTC. The V gene is TRBV4-2, the J gene TRBJ2-7; D gene unclear. The CDR3 contains 13 residues. Germline V gene sequence: CDR1 LGHNA, CDR2 YNFKEQ. V was clipped by 0 bases and J by 5 bases, with 8 bases between them.

This chain joins TRBV18 and TRBJ2-7, with a possible D match to TRBD2 (5 bases). The CDR3 consists of 17 residues. From germline, CDR1 is KGHSH and CDR2 LQKENI. Trimming removed 1 base from V and 4 bases from J, with 20 bases in between. The CDR3 protein is CASSPLGTAVYRYEQYF. In DNA, the CDR3 is TGTGCCAGCTCACCACTGGGAACAGCGGTTTACCGATACGAGCAGTACTTC.

The gene calls are TRBV10-2 and TRBJ2-1, with TRBD1 matching 8 bases. This CDR3 is built from 19 residues. V was clipped by 1 base and J by 5 bases; unmatched bases: 16. Per germline, CDR1 WSHSY and CDR2 SAAADI. This CDR3 reads CASSELISLRTGIDNEQFF. The CDR3 DNA sequence: TGCGCCAGCAGTGAGTTGATATCCCTCCGGACAGGGATCGACAATGAGCAGTTCTTC.

V usage is TRBV4-3 and J usage is TRBJ2-5, with D maybe TRBD1 (5 bases). The germline V gene has CDR1 LGHNA and CDR2 YSLEER. Trimming left V 0 bases short and J 7 bases short, with 15 bases between. The CDR3 covers 15 residues. This CDR3 is CASSQDPRQGTTQYF. The CDR3 DNA reads as TGCGCCAGCAGCCAAGACCCCAGGCAGGGTACGACCCAGTACTTC.

The V and J genes are TRBV10-3 and TRBJ2-7; TRBD1 agrees at 8 bases. Germline loops: CDR1 ENHRY, CDR2 SYGVKD. The CDR3 consists of 16 residues. The J segment lost 3 bases and the V segment lost 2 bases, leaving 9 bases of the junction unmatched. The CDR3 DNA follows: TGTGCCATCAGTGAGGGGGCAGGGGGCACTATCTACGAGCAGTACTTC. Its translation: CAISEGAGGTIYEQYF.

V usage is TRBV4-2 and J usage is TRBJ1-1; D uncertain. Trimming pared 1 base from V and 3 bases from J, leaving 6 bases between. The CDR3 sequence is 13 residues long. In germline, CDR1 is LGHNA, CDR2 YNFKEQ. The CDR3 coding sequence is TGTGCCAGCAGCCAAGGGCAGTACACTGAAGCTTTCTTT. Its protein product is CASSQGQYTEAFF.

The chain has TRBV5-4 and TRBJ2-3; 10 nucleotides match TRBD2. The germline V gene has CDR1 SGHNT and CDR2 YYREEE (reference sequence). Trimming removed 4 bases from V and 0 bases from J; junction bases left unmatched: 5. The CDR3 runs 16 residues. The CDR3 spells CASSPSGGHSTDTQYF. The CDR3 DNA is TGTGCCAGCAGCCCTAGCGGGGGCCATAGCACAGATACGCAGTATTTT. Full variable domain (rest looked up from reference TRBV5-4 and TRBJ2-3): ETGVTQSPTHLIKTRGQQVTLRCSSQSGHNTVSWYQQALGQGPQFIFQYYREEENGRGNFPPRFSGLQFPNYSSELNVNALELDDSALYLCASSPSGGHSTDTQYFGPGTRLTVL.